Below are 15 T cell receptor beta chains sequenced from a single sample in a study of read filtering for tumor transcriptome and immune sequencing. From roughly 0.4 ug of RNA, a library with molecular barcoded alpha/delta and beta/gamma adaptors was made. Via MiXCR, TCRdb re-called the reads, giving one row per CDR3 protein. The table has around 58,000 distinct CDR3 sequences, more than 11% seen once. The sample was a population of CD138-negative cells sorted from bone marrow. The receptors were sampled from a donor at least 40 years old with multiple myeloma.

This rearrangement joins TRBV11-3 to TRBJ2-1; D unclear. Germline V gene lookup returns CDR1 SGHNT and CDR2 YENEEA. Trimming removed 7 bases from V and 7 bases from J, with 17 bases in between. CDR3 length: 14 amino acids. Written as DNA, the CDR3 is TGTGCCAGCACCAATCCCACGGGTATAAATGAGCAGTTCTTC. This translates into CASTNPTGINEQFF.

This clonotype was seen repeatedly, ten times or more. The CDR3 region is CASSLIASGGSYEQYF. CDR3 DNA: TGTGCCAGCAGCCTGATTGCTAGCGGGGGTTCCTACGAGCAGTACTTC. V gene TRBV7-8 combines with J gene TRBJ2-7; 10 nucleotides agree with TRBD2. The CDR3 has 16 residues. Per germline, CDR1 SGHVS and CDR2 FQNEAQ. V gave up 5 bases and J gave up 1 base; unmatched junction bases: 8.

The gene calls are TRBV12-3 or TRBV12-4 and TRBJ2-3; 10 nucleotides match TRBD1. Trimming took 4 bases from V and 1 from J; bases not matched to a gene: 11. The CDR3 covers 18 residues. For the CDR3, the DNA is TGTGCCAGCAGTTGGGGCCGACAGGGGGCATTAGGCACAGATACGCAGTATTTT. This sequence encodes CASSWGRQGALGTDTQYF.

This clonotype was recorded at least ten times. V gene TRBV6-2 or TRBV6-3 combines with J gene TRBJ2-1; D unclear. This CDR3 spans 15 amino acids. Trimming took off 0 bases at V and 9 bases at J, with 15 bases between the two ends. Germline CDR1 MNHEY, CDR2 SVGEGT. The CDR3 protein is CASSYSISVPREQFF. CDR3 DNA: TGTGCCAGCAGTTACTCGATATCCGTTCCCCGTGAGCAGTTCTTC.

Many counts were recorded for this clonotype. The rearrangement joins TRBV29-1 to TRBJ2-7; 12 bases match TRBD2. The V and J ends lost 5 bases and 4 bases, in that order; junction bases with no gene match: 6. The CDR3 totals 14 residues. The germline V gene has CDR1 SQVTM and CDR2 ANQGSEA. DNA of the CDR3: TGCAGCGTTCAAGGACTAGCGGGATATTACGAGCAGTACTTC. Amino acid sequence: CSVQGLAGYYEQYF.

The sample holds many counts of this clonotype. The rearrangement uses TRBV6-1 and TRBJ1-1; D is uncertain. In germline, CDR1 is MNHNS, CDR2 SASEGT. CDR3 length: 10 amino acids. V dropped 6 bases and J dropped 3 bases, with 2 bases sitting between them. Written as DNA, the CDR3 is TGTGCCAGCAGATACACTGAAGCTTTCTTT. Protein: CASRYTEAFF.

This clonotype appeared many times. The chain employs TRBV6-6 and TRBJ2-1; D remains ambiguous. Germline V gene sequence: CDR1 MNHNY, CDR2 SVGAGI (reference sequence). CDR3 size: 16 residues. V lost 3 bases to trimming and J lost 4 bases, with 16 bases between them. CDR3 DNA: TGTGCCAGCAGTTATTCTCCGACTCCTGGGTACAATGAGCAGTTCTTC. Its protein product is CASSYSPTPGYNEQFF.

This clonotype has ten or more counts. The gene calls are TRBV3-1 and TRBJ2-2, with 7 bases aligning to TRBD1. There are 15 residues in the CDR3. Germline assignment: CDR1 LGHDT and CDR2 YNNKEL (reference sequence). After removal of 2 bases from V and 4 bases from J, the junction contained 4 bases not matched to a gene. The CDR3 sequence: CASSQPGQSTGELFF. The CDR3 nucleotides are TGTGCCAGCAGCCAACCGGGACAGAGCACCGGGGAGCTGTTTTTT.

This clonotype was observed many times. The rearrangement joins TRBV20-1 to TRBJ2-5, with 11 bases lining up with TRBD2. V lost 1 base and J lost 4; bases outside the gene matches: 5. Germline V gene lookup returns CDR1 DFQATT and CDR2 SNEGSKA (reference sequence). The CDR3 covers 15 residues. The CDR3, as DNA: TGCAGTGCTAGAGTAGGGACTAGCGGCGGAGAGACCCAGTACTTC. Protein: CSARVGTSGGETQYF.

In this sample, this clonotype turned up a few times. This clone may be a read error of a much larger clone one base away. The J gene is TRBJ2-3, the V gene TRBV2, with 8 nucleotides matching TRBD2. The CDR3 loop spans 19 amino acids. Germline CDR1 and CDR2: SNHLY and FYNNEI. CDR3 in DNA: TGTGCCAGCAGTGAGGAGAAAGTCCCGGGACTAGGTAGCACAGGTACGCAGTATTTT. It encodes CASSEEKVPGLGSTGTQYF.

In regard to this clonotype: Possible read error: a much larger clone is one base away. V gene TRBV20-1 combines with J gene TRBJ2-2, with 15 bases matching TRBD2. The CDR3 runs 17 residues. Germline V gene data show CDR1 as DFQATT and CDR2 as SNEGSKA (reference sequence). V was pared by 3 bases and J by 3 bases, with 5 bases of the junction left unmatched. CDR3 region: CSARGLAGGRYTGELFF. In nucleotides, the CDR3 is TGCAGTGCTAGGGGACTAGCGGGAGGACGGTACACCGGGGAGCTGTTTTTT.

This clonotype was counted many times. The chain recombines TRBV11-3 with TRBJ2-7; 7 bases are shared with TRBD2. The CDR3 extends over 15 amino acids. V gave up 5 bases and J gave up 6 bases; unmatched junction bases: 13. Germline-derived CDR1 and CDR2 are SGHNT and YENEEA. The CDR3 sequence is CASSPKLGRVSEQYF. The CDR3 DNA reads TGTGCCAGCAGCCCTAAACTAGGGAGGGTCTCCGAGCAGTACTTC.

This clonotype was observed a handful of times. The rearrangement joins TRBV6-5 to TRBJ2-3, with TRBD2 matching 7 bases. Germline CDR1 is MNHEY and CDR2 is SVGAGI. This CDR3 is built from 18 residues. V was pared by 0 bases and J by 0 bases, with 9 bases of the junction left unmatched. The CDR3 DNA follows: TGTGCCAGCAGTTACTCGAAGAGTAGCGGGTCTAGCACAGATACGCAGTATTTT. This codes for CASSYSKSSGSSTDTQYF.

This clonotype was picked up a small number of times. This sequence joins TRBV7-9 and TRBJ2-2; D call uncertain. Trimming shortened V by 4 bases and J by 3 bases, and 12 bases separated the two germline ends. Looked up from germline, CDR1 is SEHNR and CDR2 is FQNEAQ (reference sequence). The CDR3 loop spans 15 amino acids. For the CDR3, the DNA is TGTGCCAGCAGCTCCAGGATTACTTACACCGGGGAGCTGTTTTTT. Translated: CASSSRITYTGELFF.

This clonotype came up many times. V is TRBV6-6 and J is TRBJ1-2; 10 bases line up with TRBD1. This CDR3 has 13 residues. Germline CDR1 and CDR2: MNHNY and SVGAGI (reference sequence). The ends lost 8 bases at V and 6 bases at J; junction bases unmatched: 6. The CDR3 sequence is CASGDRGKDGYTF. As DNA, the CDR3 is TGTGCCAGCGGGGACAGGGGTAAAGATGGCTACACCTTC.